The clone carrying this T cell receptor (beta chain) showed up many times. Trimming removed 6 bases from V and 3 bases from J, with 18 bases in between. Germline CDR1 is DFQATT and CDR2 is SNEGSKA (reference sequence). The CDR3 has 14 amino acids. MiXCR, applied by TCRdb to the 5' RACE reads, yields one record per CDR3 protein. This sample yields about 32,000 distinct CDR3 sequences, of which 27% are seen a single time; 2% to 2.5% belongs to the top ten. Tregs were sorted as CD4+CD25+CD127-/low cells. The TCR originated in a female donor with breast cancer. The sequenced sample was tumor-infiltrating Tregs sorted from the breast tumor. V is TRBV20-1 and J is TRBJ2-7; D may be TRBD1 (6 bases). The CDR3 sequence: CSAKTGRARYEQYF. The CDR3, as DNA: TGCAGTGCCAAGACAGGCCGGGCGCGCTACGAGCAGTACTTC.